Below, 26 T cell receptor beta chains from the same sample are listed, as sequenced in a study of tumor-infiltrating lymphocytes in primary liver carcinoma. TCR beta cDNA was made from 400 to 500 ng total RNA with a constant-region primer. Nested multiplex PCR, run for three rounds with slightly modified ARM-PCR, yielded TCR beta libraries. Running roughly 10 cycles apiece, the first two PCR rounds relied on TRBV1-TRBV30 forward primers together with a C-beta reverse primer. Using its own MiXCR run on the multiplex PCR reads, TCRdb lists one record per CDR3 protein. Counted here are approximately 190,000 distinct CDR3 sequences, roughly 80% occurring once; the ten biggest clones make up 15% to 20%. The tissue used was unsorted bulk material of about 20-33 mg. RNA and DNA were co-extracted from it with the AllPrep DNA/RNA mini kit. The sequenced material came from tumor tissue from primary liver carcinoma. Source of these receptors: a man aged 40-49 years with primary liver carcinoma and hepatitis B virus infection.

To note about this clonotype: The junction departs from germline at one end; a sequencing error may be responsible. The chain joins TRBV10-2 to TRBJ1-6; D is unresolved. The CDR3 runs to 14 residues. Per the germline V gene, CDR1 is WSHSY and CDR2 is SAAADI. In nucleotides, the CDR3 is TGCGCCAGCAGTGAGTTCACGGTTAATTCACCCCTTCACTTT. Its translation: CASSEFTVNSPLHF.

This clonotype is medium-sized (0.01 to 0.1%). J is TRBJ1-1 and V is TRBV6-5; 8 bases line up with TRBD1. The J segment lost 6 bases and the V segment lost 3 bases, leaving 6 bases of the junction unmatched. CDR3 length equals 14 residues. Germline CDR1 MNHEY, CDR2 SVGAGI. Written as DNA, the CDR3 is TGTGCCAGCAGTTATCAGGGGGCCTACGCTGAAGCTTTCTTT. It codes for CASSYQGAYAEAFF.

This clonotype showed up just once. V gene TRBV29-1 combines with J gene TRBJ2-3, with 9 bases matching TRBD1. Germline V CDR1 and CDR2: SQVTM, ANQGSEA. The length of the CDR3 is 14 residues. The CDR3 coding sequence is TGCAACGTCGGCGGGGGACAGGGTATAGATACGCAGTATTTT. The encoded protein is CNVGGGQGIDTQYF.

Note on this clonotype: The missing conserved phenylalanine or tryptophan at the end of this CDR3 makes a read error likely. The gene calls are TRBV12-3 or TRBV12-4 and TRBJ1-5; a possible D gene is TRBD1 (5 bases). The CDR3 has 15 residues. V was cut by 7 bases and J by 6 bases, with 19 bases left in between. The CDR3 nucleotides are TGTGCCAGCACGCGGGGCACTGCAATAATTCAGCCCCAGCATTAT. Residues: CASTRGTAIIQPQHY.

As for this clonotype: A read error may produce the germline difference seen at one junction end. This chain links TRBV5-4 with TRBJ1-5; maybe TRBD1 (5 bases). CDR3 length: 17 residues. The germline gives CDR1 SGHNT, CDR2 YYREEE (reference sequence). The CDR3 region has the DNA TGTGTCAGCATCCCGCGGAGGCAGGGCAGACGCAATCAGCCCCAGCATTTT. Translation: CVSIPRRQGRRNQPQHF. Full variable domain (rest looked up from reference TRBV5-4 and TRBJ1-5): ETGVTQSPTHLIKTRGQQVTLRCSSQSGHNTVSWYQQALGQGPQFIFQYYREEENGRGNFPPRFSGLQFPNYSSELNVNALELDDSALYLCVSIPRRQGRRNQPQHFGDGTRLSIL.

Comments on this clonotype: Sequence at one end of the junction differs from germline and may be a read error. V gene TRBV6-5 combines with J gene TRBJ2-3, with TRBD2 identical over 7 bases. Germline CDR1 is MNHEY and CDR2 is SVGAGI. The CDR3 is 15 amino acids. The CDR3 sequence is CASITEAGRLDTQNF. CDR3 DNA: TGTGCCAGCATAACAGAAGCGGGGAGGTTGGATACGCAGAATTTT.

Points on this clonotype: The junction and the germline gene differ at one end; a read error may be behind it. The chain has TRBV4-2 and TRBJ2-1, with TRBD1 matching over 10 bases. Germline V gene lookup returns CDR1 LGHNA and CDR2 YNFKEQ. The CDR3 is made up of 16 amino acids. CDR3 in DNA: TGTGCCGGCAGCCACGCCGGGGGACAGGGGAAGAATGAGCTGTTCTTC. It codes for CAGSHAGGQGKNELFF.

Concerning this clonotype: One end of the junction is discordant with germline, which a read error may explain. CDR3 nucleotides: TGTGTCAGCAGCACCCCGAGTGGAGGGACCCACGAGCAGTACTTC. This codes for CVSSTPSGGTHEQYF. The chain links TRBV5-4 to TRBJ2-7; tentative D call: TRBD2 (6 bases). Germline V CDR1 and CDR2: SGHNT, YYREEE (reference sequence). This CDR3 has 15 amino acids.

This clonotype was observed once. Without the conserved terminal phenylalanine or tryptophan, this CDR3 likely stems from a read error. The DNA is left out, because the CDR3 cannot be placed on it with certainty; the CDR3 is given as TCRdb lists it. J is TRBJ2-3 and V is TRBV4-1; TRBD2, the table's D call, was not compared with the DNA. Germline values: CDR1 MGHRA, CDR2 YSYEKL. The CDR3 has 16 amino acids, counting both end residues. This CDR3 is CASSQDPGSGSNMLYS.

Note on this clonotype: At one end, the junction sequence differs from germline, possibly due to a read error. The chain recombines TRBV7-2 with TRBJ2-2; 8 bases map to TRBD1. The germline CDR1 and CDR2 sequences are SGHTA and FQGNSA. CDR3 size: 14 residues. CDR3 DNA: TGTGCCAGCAGCCCGGGGACAGGAGTCGGGGAACTGTTTTTT. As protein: CASSPGTGVGELFF. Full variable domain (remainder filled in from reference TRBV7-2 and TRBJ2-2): GAGVSQSPSNKVTEKGKDVELRCDPISGHTALYWYRQSLGQGLEFLIYFQGNSAPDKSGLPSDRFSAERTGGSVSTLTIQRTQQEDSAVYLCASSPGTGVGELFFGEGSRLTVL.

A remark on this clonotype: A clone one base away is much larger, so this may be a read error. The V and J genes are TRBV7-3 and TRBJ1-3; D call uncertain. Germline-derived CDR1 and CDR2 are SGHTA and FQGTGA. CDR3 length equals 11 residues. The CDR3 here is CTSGQGNTIYF. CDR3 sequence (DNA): TGTACCAGCGGGCAGGGAAACACCATATATTTT.

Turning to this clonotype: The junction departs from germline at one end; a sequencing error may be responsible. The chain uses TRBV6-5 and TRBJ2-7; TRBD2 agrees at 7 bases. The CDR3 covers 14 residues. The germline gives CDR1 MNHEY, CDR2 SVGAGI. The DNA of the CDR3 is TGTGCCGGCAGGCCCCTGGGACTAAGTTACGAGCAGTACTTC. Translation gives CAGRPLGLSYEQYF.

This CDR3 is CSDAGGTSGELFF. The CDR3 nucleotides read TGCAGCGATGCAGGGGGCACATCGGGGGAGCTGTTTTTT. The chain carries TRBV29-1 and TRBJ2-2; 8 positions agree with TRBD1. Losses at the gene ends were 7 bases for V and 8 bases for J; bases not matched to a gene: 9. The CDR3 length is 13 residues. Germline loops: CDR1 SQVTM, CDR2 ANQGSEA.

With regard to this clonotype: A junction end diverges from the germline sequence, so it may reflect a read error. The CDR3: CANSDSGRFTDTQYF. Written as DNA, the CDR3 is TGTGCCAACAGCGATAGCGGGAGGTTTACAGATACACAGTATTTT. The chain couples TRBV11-2 to TRBJ2-3, with 10 bases matching TRBD2. There are 15 residues in the CDR3. Per the germline V gene, CDR1 is SGHAT and CDR2 is FQNNGV.

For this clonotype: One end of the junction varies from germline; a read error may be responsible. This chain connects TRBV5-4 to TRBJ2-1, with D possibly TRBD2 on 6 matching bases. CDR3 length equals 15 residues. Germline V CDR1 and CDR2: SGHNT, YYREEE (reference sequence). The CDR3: CASSLGGNSYNEHFF. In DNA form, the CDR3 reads TGTGCCAGCAGCTTAGGCGGGAACTCCTACAATGAGCACTTCTTC.

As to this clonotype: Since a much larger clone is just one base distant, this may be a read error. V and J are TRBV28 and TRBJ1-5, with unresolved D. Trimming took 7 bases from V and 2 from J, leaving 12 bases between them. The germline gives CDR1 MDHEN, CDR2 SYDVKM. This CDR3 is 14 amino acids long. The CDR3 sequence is CASIMWNGNQPQHF. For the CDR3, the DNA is TGTGCCAGCATTATGTGGAATGGCAATCAGCCCCAGCATTTT.

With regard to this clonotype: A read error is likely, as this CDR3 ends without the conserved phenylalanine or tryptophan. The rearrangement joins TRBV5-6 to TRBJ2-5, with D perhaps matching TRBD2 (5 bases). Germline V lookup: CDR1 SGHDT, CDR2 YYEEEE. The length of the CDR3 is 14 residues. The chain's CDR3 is CVSSLEASQETQYI. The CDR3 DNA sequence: TGTGTCAGCAGCTTGGAGGCTAGCCAAGAGACTCAGTACATC.

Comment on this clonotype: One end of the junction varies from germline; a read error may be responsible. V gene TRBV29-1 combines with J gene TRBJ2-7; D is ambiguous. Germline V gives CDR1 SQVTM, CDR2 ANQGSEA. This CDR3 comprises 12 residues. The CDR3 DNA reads TGCAGCGTTACCTCGAGCACCTACGAACAGTACTTC. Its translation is CSVTSSTYEQYF.

The DNA for the CDR3 is TGTGCTAGCCGACTGACAGATAACACTGAAGCTTTCTTT. Residues: CASRLTDNTEAFF. This chain uses TRBV6-2 or TRBV6-3 with TRBJ1-1; D possibly corresponds to TRBD1 (5 bases). Germline CDR1 reads MNHEY; CDR2 reads SVGEGT. CDR3 size: 13 residues.

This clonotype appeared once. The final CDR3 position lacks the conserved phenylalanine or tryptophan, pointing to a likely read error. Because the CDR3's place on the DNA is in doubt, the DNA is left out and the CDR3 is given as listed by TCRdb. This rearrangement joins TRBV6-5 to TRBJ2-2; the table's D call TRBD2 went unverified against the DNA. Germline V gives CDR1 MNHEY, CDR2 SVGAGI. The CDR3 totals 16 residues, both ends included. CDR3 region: CASSYLTSGRPGELFL.

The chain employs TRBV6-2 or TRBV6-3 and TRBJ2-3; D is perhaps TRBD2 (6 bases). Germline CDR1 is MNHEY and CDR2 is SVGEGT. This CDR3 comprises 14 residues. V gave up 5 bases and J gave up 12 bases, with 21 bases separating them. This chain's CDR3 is CASSPPRDSEAQYF. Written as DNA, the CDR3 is TGTGCCAGCAGTCCGCCCCGGGACTCCGAAGCACAGTATTTT.

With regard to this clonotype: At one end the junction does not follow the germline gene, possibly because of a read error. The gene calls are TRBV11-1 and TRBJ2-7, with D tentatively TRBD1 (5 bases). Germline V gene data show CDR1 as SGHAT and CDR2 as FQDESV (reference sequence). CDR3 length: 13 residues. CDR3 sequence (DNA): TGTGTCAGCAGGGAAGAGAGTGGGGACGAGCAGTACTTC. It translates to CVSREESGDEQYF.

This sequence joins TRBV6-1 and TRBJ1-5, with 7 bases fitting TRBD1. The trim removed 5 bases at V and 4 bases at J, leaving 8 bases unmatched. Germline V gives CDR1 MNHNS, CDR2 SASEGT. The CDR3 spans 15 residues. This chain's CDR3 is CASSTVQGQNQPQHF. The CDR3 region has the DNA TGTGCCAGCAGTACGGTACAGGGGCAAAATCAGCCCCAGCATTTT.

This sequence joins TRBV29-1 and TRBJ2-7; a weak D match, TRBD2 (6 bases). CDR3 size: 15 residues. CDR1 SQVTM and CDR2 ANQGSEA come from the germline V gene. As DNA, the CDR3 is TGCAGAGTCGCGAGTGGTGGGGGGATGCCCTACGAGCAGTACTTC. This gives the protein CRVASGGGMPYEQYF.

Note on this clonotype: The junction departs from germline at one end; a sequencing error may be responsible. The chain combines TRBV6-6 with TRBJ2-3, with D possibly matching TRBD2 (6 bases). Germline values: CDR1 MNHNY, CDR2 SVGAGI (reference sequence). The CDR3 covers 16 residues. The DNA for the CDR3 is TGTGCCACCCGACTAGAGGGAGGTCCCCGCACAGATACGCGGTATTTT. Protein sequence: CATRLEGGPRTDTRYF.

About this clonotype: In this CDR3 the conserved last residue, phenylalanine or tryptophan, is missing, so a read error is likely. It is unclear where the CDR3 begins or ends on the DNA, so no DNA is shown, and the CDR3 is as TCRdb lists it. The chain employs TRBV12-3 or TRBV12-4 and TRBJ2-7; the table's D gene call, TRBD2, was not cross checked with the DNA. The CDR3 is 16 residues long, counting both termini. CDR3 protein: CASSSGTSGSGYEQYS.